These 23 T cell receptor beta chains were all obtained from the same sample, sequenced in a study of siplizumab effects on memory and regulatory T cells. Sequenced by immunoSEQ multiplex PCR; TCRdb stores in-frame clones only, minus some. The sample has about 100,000 clones, about 90% seen once. What was sequenced was Tregs sorted from blood. The receptors were gathered from a human donor in good health.

The chain uses TRBV2 and TRBJ2-1; 7 bases agree with TRBD2. The CDR3 extends over 14 amino acids. Germline V gene lookup returns CDR1 SNHLY and CDR2 FYNNEI. The junction had 8 bases not matched to a gene; V was cut back by 7 bases and J by 5 bases. The CDR3 nucleotides read TGTGCCAGCAAGTGGCTAGCGGCCAACAATGAGCAGTTCTTC. Translating it yields CASKWLAANNEQFF.

This clone was recorded only once. The chain recombines TRBV28 with TRBJ2-3; 7 bases align to TRBD1. From germline, CDR1 is MDHEN and CDR2 SYDVKM. The CDR3 is 12 amino acids. V lost 6 bases and J lost 9; bases outside the gene matches: 6. The CDR3 sequence is CASRMTTGTQYF. In DNA, the CDR3 is TGTGCCAGCAGGATGACGACAGGGACGCAGTATTTT.

The V and J genes are TRBV28 and TRBJ2-5, with TRBD1 matching over 8 bases. The J segment lost 5 bases and the V segment lost 5 bases, leaving 7 bases of the junction unmatched. CDR1 and CDR2 from the germline V gene are MDHEN and SYDVKM. This CDR3 contains 14 residues. The chain's CDR3 is CASSAVDRVETQYF. The CDR3, as DNA: TGTGCCAGCAGTGCCGTGGACAGGGTTGAGACCCAGTACTTC.

This clone was seen more than once but under ten times. The chain uses TRBV10-3 and TRBJ1-1; D may be TRBD1 (6 bases). CDR3 length: 16 amino acids. Germline CDR1 ENHRY, CDR2 SYGVKD. V was trimmed by 0 bases and J by 4 bases, leaving 15 bases between them. The CDR3 DNA reads as TGTGCCATCAGTGAGTCTAAACGAACAGGGACCACTGAAGCTTTCTTT. As protein: CAISESKRTGTTEAFF.

V gene TRBV14 combines with J gene TRBJ2-4, with D unresolved. Germline V lookup: CDR1 SGHDN, CDR2 FVKESK. The CDR3 consists of 14 residues. Trimming took 1 base from V and 1 from J, leaving 5 bases between them. CDR3 amino acids: CASSQAEAKNIQYF. CDR3 in DNA: TGTGCCAGCAGCCAAGCGGAGGCCAAAAACATTCAGTACTTC.

The genes are TRBV19 and TRBJ2-2; D gene unclear. This CDR3 is 14 amino acids long. The V gene lost 3 bases and the J gene lost 3 bases, with 8 bases spanning the gap. From germline, CDR1 is LNHDA and CDR2 SQIVND (reference sequence). The CDR3 DNA reads as TGTGCCAGTAGTATCGAATCTTACACCGGGGAGCTGTTTTTT. Amino acid sequence: CASSIESYTGELFF.

The V call is TRBV28, the J call TRBJ2-1; 9 bases match TRBD2. From germline, CDR1 is MDHEN and CDR2 SYDVKM. There are 15 residues in the CDR3. With V trimmed by 2 bases and J by 8 bases, 7 bases remained unmatched. The CDR3 nucleotides are TGTGCCAGCAGTTTAGCGGGAGGGCCCCTTTATGAGCAGTTCTTC. This gives the protein CASSLAGGPLYEQFF.

V and J are TRBV7-9 and TRBJ1-1; 7 positions agree with TRBD1. The V gene end was trimmed by 7 bases and the J gene end by 5 bases; junction bases not matched to a gene: 10. Germline V lookup: CDR1 SEHNR, CDR2 FQNEAQ (reference sequence). The CDR3 has 14 amino acids. The CDR3 sequence is CASTDRIMGTEAFF. The CDR3 nucleotides are TGTGCCAGCACGGACAGGATAATGGGAACTGAAGCTTTCTTT.

The rearrangement links TRBV19 to TRBJ1-1; D uncertain. CDR3 length: 13 residues. CDR1 is LNHDA, CDR2 SQIVND, per germline (reference sequence). Trimming removed 1 base from V and 4 bases from J, with 7 bases in between. This CDR3 reads CASSIAKGTEAFF. CDR3 nucleotides: TGTGCCAGTAGTATAGCGAAGGGCACTGAAGCTTTCTTT.

The chain employs TRBV19 and TRBJ2-2, with 10 bases lining up with TRBD1. From germline, CDR1 is LNHDA and CDR2 SQIVND (reference sequence). The CDR3 totals 16 residues. The V segment lost 3 bases and the J segment 4 bases; nucleotides outside the gene matches: 5. The DNA of the CDR3 is TGTGCCAGTAGTATTTCGGGACAGGGGCCCACCGGGGAGCTGTTTTTT. Protein sequence: CASSISGQGPTGELFF.

V and J are TRBV5-1 and TRBJ2-5, with 8 bases matching TRBD2. The closer fit of TRBJ2-7 to the DNA end suggests the J call may be wrong. The CDR3 has 14 residues. Looked up from germline, CDR1 is SGHRS and CDR2 is YFSETQ. The CDR3 spells CASSLGGGLNEQYF. The CDR3 coding sequence is TGCGCCAGCAGCTTGGGCGGGGGGCTTAACGAGCAGTACTTC.

V is TRBV28 and J is TRBJ2-1, with D uncertain. The CDR3 runs 11 residues. Trimming took 2 bases from V and 13 from J, leaving 9 bases between them. The germline gives CDR1 MDHEN, CDR2 SYDVKM. CDR3 residues: CASSLVHAQFF. The CDR3 DNA sequence: TGTGCCAGCAGTTTAGTCCACGCCCAGTTCTTC. Variable domain in full (rest from reference TRBV28 and TRBJ2-1): DVKVTQSSRYLVKRTGEKVFLECVQDMDHENMFWYRQDPGLGLRLIYFSYDVKMKEKGDIPEGYSVSREKKERFSLILESASTNQTSMYLCASSLVHAQFFGPGTRLTVL.

The chain is built from TRBV2 and TRBJ1-3; D is perhaps TRBD1 (5 bases). The CDR3 runs 14 residues. CDR1 and CDR2 from the germline V gene are SNHLY and FYNNEI. V dropped 6 bases and J dropped 2 bases, with 11 bases sitting between them. This CDR3 reads CASSRGSTGNTIYF. The CDR3 bases are TGTGCCAGCAGCCGGGGCAGTACTGGAAACACCATATATTTT.

The CDR3 sequence is CASSPLAGGSDTQYF. CDR3 in DNA: TGTGCCAGCAGTCCCCTAGCGGGAGGTTCAGATACGCAGTATTTT. The rearrangement uses TRBV2 and TRBJ2-3; TRBD2 aligns across 11 bases. CDR3 length equals 15 residues. J was trimmed by 4 bases and V by 5 bases; bases with no gene match: 5. Germline loops: CDR1 SNHLY, CDR2 FYNNEI.

The chain recombines TRBV5-1 with TRBJ1-4; D possibly corresponds to TRBD1 (6 bases). Germline V gene lookup returns CDR1 SGHRS and CDR2 YFSETQ. The CDR3 has 13 amino acids. The V and J ends lost 7 bases and 5 bases respectively, with 12 bases between them. The CDR3 DNA follows: TGCGCCAGCGGGGGCGCAAGCAATGAAAAACTGTTTTTT. Amino acid sequence: CASGGASNEKLFF. The variable domain in full, with the rest retrieved from reference TRBV5-1 and TRBJ1-4, is KAGVTQTPRYLIKTRGQQVTLSCSPISGHRSVSWYQQTPGQGLQFLFEYFSETQRNKGNFPGRFSGRQFSNSRSEMNVSTLELGDSALYLCASGGASNEKLFFGSGTQLSVL.

This chain connects TRBV6-5 to TRBJ1-2; 9 nucleotides align to TRBD1. CDR3 length: 13 amino acids. V was pared by 6 bases and J by 6 bases, with 5 bases of the junction left unmatched. Germline V lookup: CDR1 MNHEY, CDR2 SVGAGI. The CDR3 reads CASSRTGEDGYTF. Here the CDR3 DNA reads TGTGCCAGCAGCAGGACAGGGGAGGATGGCTACACCTTC.

This chain connects TRBV6-1 to TRBJ1-1, with D perhaps matching TRBD1 (5 bases). V lost 6 bases and J 0 bases, leaving 14 bases between the germline ends. Germline CDR1 MNHNS, CDR2 SASEGT. The CDR3 extends over 15 amino acids. CDR3 bases: TGTGCCAGCAGACCACCCGGGACCGTGAACACTGAAGCTTTCTTT. Its translation is CASRPPGTVNTEAFF.

The chain uses TRBV18 and TRBJ2-6; TRBD1 might be the D (5 bases). Trimming cost V 4 bases and J 4 bases, with 11 bases left between them. The CDR3 is 15 amino acids. Germline V gene sequence: CDR1 KGHSH, CDR2 LQKENI. CDR3 loop: CASSLGAGGANVLTF. The CDR3 coding sequence is TGTGCCAGCTCACTAGGGGCTGGAGGGGCCAACGTCCTGACTTTC.

Comments on this clone: Different DNA sequences within this sample yield the same CDR3. The DNA for the CDR3 is TGCAGTGCTAGAGATCAGGGAGGCTACACCTTC. Protein sequence: CSARDQGGYTF. The chain links TRBV20-1 to TRBJ1-2; the D gene is possibly TRBD1 (5 bases). The CDR3 is 11 amino acids. The germline V and J ends were trimmed by 0 bases and 8 bases, with 7 bases remaining between them. CDR1 is DFQATT, CDR2 SNEGSKA, per germline (reference sequence).

This sequence joins TRBV5-4 and TRBJ2-2; 8 nucleotides match TRBD2. Trimming took 4 bases from V and 5 from J; bases not matched to a gene: 13. The CDR3 length is 17 residues. The germline gives CDR1 SGHNT, CDR2 YYREEE (reference sequence). For the CDR3, the DNA is TGTGCCAGCAGCGGTTTCTCGGGGGGGCGCTGGACCGGGGAGCTGTTTTTT. This gives the protein CASSGFSGGRWTGELFF.

The chain couples TRBV7-9 to TRBJ1-2, with D unclear. This CDR3 has 17 amino acids. Germline CDR1 and CDR2: SEHNR and FQNEAQ (reference sequence). Trimming stripped 5 bases from V and 4 bases from J, with 23 bases between. The CDR3 spells CASSPKGGQTWGYGYTF. The CDR3 DNA follows: TGTGCCAGCAGCCCAAAGGGTGGCCAAACCTGGGGCTATGGCTACACCTTC. Complete variable domain (other parts from reference TRBV7-9 and TRBJ1-2): DTGVSQNPRHKITKRGQNVTFRCDPISEHNRLYWYRQTLGQGPEFLTYFQNEAQLEKSRLLSDRFSAERPKGSFSTLEIQRTEQGDSAMYLCASSPKGGQTWGYGYTFGSGTRLTVV.

The V call is TRBV5-8, the J call TRBJ2-3; D is ambiguous. Germline V gives CDR1 SGHTS, CDR2 YDEGEE. Trimming shortened V by 0 bases and J by 6 bases, and 17 bases separated the two germline ends. The CDR3 runs 16 residues. CDR3 sequence (DNA): TGTGCCAGCAGCTTGGTACCCTCAAGGGCCCAGGATACGCAGTATTTT. It is translated as CASSLVPSRAQDTQYF.

The chain carries TRBV29-1 and TRBJ1-1; D gene unclear. The CDR3 extends over 11 amino acids. The V gene's germline CDR1 is SQVTM and CDR2 ANQGSEA. Deletions cut 3 bases from V and 3 bases from J, with 5 bases between. CDR3 sequence: CSVEAHTEAFF. As DNA, the CDR3 is TGCAGCGTTGAGGCCCACACTGAAGCTTTCTTT.